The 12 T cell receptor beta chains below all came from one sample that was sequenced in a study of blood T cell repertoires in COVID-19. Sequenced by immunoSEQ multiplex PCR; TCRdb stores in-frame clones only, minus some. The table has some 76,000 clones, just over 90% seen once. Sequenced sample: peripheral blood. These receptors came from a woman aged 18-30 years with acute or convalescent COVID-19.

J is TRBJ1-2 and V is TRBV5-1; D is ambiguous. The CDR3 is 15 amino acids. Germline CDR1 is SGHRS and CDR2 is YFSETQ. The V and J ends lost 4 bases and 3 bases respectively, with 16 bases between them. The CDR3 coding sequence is TGCGCCAGCAGCCTAACACAGAGTAGCGACTATGGCTACACCTTC. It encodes CASSLTQSSDYGYTF.

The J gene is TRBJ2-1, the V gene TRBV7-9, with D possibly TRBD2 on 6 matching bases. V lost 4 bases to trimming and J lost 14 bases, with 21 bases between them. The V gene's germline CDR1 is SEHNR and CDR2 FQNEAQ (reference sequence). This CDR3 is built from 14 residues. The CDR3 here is CASSWRNGRGGKFF. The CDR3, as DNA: TGTGCCAGCAGCTGGAGGAATGGACGGGGCGGGAAGTTCTTC.

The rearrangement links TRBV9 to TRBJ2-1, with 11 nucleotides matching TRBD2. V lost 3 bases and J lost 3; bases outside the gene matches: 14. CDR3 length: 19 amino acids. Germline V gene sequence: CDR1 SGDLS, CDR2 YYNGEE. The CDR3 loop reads CASSAPPGTSGILYNEQFF. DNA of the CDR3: TGTGCCAGCAGCGCACCCCCGGGGACTAGCGGTATACTCTACAATGAGCAGTTCTTC.

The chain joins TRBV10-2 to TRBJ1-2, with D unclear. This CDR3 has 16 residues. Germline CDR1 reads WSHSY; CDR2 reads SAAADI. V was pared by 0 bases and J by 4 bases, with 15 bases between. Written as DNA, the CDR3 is TGCGCCAGCAGTGAGTCTGGCACCATATCAATCTATGGCTACACCTTC. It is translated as CASSESGTISIYGYTF.

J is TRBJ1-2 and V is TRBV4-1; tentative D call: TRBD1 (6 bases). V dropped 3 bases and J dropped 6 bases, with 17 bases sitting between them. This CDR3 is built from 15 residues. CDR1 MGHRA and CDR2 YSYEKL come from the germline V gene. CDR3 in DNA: TGCGCCAGCAGCCACCGAGAACGGGACATTGATGGCTACACCTTC. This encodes CASSHRERDIDGYTF.

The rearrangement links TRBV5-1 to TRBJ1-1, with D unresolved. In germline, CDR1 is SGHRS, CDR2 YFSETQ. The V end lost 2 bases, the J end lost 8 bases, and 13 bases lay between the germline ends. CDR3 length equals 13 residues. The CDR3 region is CASSLYGEPEAFF. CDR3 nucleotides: TGCGCCAGCAGCTTATATGGGGAGCCGGAAGCTTTCTTT.

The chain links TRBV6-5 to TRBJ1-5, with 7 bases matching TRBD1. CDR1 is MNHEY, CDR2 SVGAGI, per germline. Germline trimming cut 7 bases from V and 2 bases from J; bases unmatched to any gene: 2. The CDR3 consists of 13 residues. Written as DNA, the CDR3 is TGTGCCAGCACCGGACAGGGCAATCAGCCCCAGCATTTT. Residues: CASTGQGNQPQHF.

This CDR3 is CASSQRLVGMEQYF. CDR3 DNA sequence: TGTGCCAGCAGTCAAAGACTCGTCGGAATGGAGCAGTACTTC. The V and J genes are TRBV6-5 and TRBJ2-7, with D hard to call. This CDR3 comprises 14 residues. The V end was cut by 5 bases, the J end by 7 bases, with 18 bases between. Per germline, CDR1 MNHEY and CDR2 SVGAGI.

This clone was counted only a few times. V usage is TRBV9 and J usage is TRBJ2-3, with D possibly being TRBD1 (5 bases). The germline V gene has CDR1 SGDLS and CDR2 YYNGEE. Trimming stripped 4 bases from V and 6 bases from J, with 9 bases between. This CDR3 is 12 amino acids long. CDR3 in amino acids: CASSPQGDTQYF. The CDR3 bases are TGTGCCAGCAGCCCCCAGGGTGATACGCAGTATTTT.

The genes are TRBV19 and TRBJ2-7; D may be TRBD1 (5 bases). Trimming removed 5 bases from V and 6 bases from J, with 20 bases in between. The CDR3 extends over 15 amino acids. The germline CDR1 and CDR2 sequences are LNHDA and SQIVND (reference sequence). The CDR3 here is CASSPGTPQVSEQYF. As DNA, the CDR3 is TGTGCCAGTAGTCCCGGCACTCCACAGGTGTCCGAGCAGTACTTC.

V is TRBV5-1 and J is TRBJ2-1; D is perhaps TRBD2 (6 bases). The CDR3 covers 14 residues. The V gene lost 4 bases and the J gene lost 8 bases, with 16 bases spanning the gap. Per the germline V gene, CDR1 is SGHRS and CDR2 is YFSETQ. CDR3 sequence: CASSEDPAGDEQFF. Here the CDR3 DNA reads TGCGCCAGCAGCGAGGACCCAGCGGGCGATGAGCAGTTCTTC.

CDR3: CASSLFAGTDTQYF. The CDR3 nucleotides are TGTGCCAGCAGTTTATTCGCAGGTACAGATACGCAGTATTTT. The chain links TRBV27 to TRBJ2-3; D is undetermined. V lost 1 base and J lost 3, with 8 bases in between. The CDR3 length is 14 residues. CDR1 and CDR2 from the germline V gene are MNHEY and SMNVEV (reference sequence).